The 31 T cell receptor beta chains below all came from one sample that was sequenced in a study of response to subunit inactivated influenza vaccine. MiXCR was run by TCRdb on the RT-PCR reads, yielding one entry per CDR3 protein. There are about 780,000 distinct CDR3 sequences in the sample; 15% to 20% occur only once, and under 13% lies in the top ten. The sample was PBMCs from blood, taken 4 to 6 days after vaccination. These receptor sequences come from a man in his fifties or sixties who received an inactivated influenza vaccine.

In its sample, this clonotype was seen many times. V and J are TRBV30 and TRBJ2-1; D unresolved. Trimming took off 4 bases at V and 4 bases at J, with 5 bases between the two ends. This CDR3 spans 11 amino acids. Looked up from germline, CDR1 is GTSNPN and CDR2 is SVGIG (reference sequence). The CDR3: CAWKKYNEQFF. CDR3 bases: TGTGCCTGGAAAAAATACAATGAGCAGTTCTTC.

The chain combines TRBV12-3 or TRBV12-4 with TRBJ2-7; D may be TRBD1 (6 bases). The CDR3 has 13 residues. Trimming removed 7 bases from V and 2 bases from J, with 12 bases in between. The CDR3 coding sequence is TGTGCCAGCAAGAACAGGGTAACCTACGAGCAGTACTTC. It codes for CASKNRVTYEQYF.

This clonotype was detected only a few times. V usage is TRBV27 and J usage is TRBJ1-6, with D hard to call. The germline CDR1 and CDR2 sequences are MNHEY and SMNVEV (reference sequence). The CDR3 loop spans 15 amino acids. V lost 6 bases and J lost 8, with 17 bases in between. The CDR3 reads CASSTDPLGYSPLHF. The DNA of the CDR3 is TGTGCCAGCAGCACCGACCCTCTGGGGTATTCACCCCTCCACTTT.

This clonotype was counted at least ten times. This rearrangement joins TRBV12-3 or TRBV12-4 to TRBJ2-3; 7 nucleotides align to TRBD2. The CDR3 has 16 residues. V gave up 3 bases and J gave up 2 bases; unmatched junction bases: 8. CDR3 DNA sequence: TGTGCCAGCAGTTTGATGTTAGCGGGTATCACAGATACGCAGTATTTT. It specifies CASSLMLAGITDTQYF.

V and J are TRBV7-2 and TRBJ2-3; weak D call: TRBD2 (6 bases). The CDR3 is 14 residues long. The V and J ends lost 5 bases and 1 base respectively, with 10 bases between them. The germline gives CDR1 SGHTA, CDR2 FQGNSA. The chain's CDR3 is CASSKAGRTDTQYF. CDR3 nucleotide sequence: TGTGCCAGCAGCAAAGCGGGCCGCACAGATACGCAGTATTTT.

The chain has TRBV5-1 and TRBJ2-1; 9 nucleotides line up with TRBD1. CDR1 is SGHRS and CDR2 is YFSETQ in the germline V gene. The CDR3 is 16 amino acids. V gave up 1 base and J gave up 4 bases; unmatched junction bases: 6. The CDR3 DNA follows: TGCGCCAGCAGCTTGACTCCGGGACAGGGTTACAATGAGCAGTTCTTC. Its protein product is CASSLTPGQGYNEQFF. The variable domain in full, with the rest retrieved from reference TRBV5-1 and TRBJ2-1, is KAGVTQTPRYLIKTRGQQVTLSCSPISGHRSVSWYQQTPGQGLQFLFEYFSETQRNKGNFPGRFSGRQFSNSRSEMNVSTLELGDSALYLCASSLTPGQGYNEQFFGPGTRLTVL.

This clonotype appeared a few times. V usage is TRBV5-1 and J usage is TRBJ2-7; D is unclear. V gave up 4 bases and J gave up 5 bases, with 7 bases separating them. Per the germline V gene, CDR1 is SGHRS and CDR2 is YFSETQ. The CDR3 is 11 residues long. The CDR3 is CASSPDHEQYF. The CDR3 coding sequence is TGCGCCAGCAGCCCCGATCACGAGCAGTACTTC.

This clonotype was counted a few times. J is TRBJ2-5 and V is TRBV7-6; no clear D. This CDR3 is 14 amino acids long. Germline V lookup: CDR1 SGHVS, CDR2 FNYEAQ. The ends were cut back, 6 bases at V and 4 bases at J, with 15 bases in the middle. CDR3 DNA: TGTGCCAGCAGTCCGGGCCCCAGAGGAGAGACCCAGTACTTC. This gives the protein CASSPGPRGETQYF.

This clonotype came up a few times. The V gene is TRBV18, the J gene TRBJ1-2; 7 bases map to TRBD1. The V and J ends lost 3 bases and 3 bases, in that order; junction bases with no gene match: 7. This CDR3 contains 15 residues. Germline V CDR1 and CDR2: KGHSH, LQKENI. CDR3 protein: CASSPSAGGDYGYTF. In DNA, the CDR3 is TGTGCCAGCTCACCGTCGGCAGGGGGTGACTATGGCTACACCTTC. Full variable domain (missing parts from reference TRBV18 and TRBJ1-2): NAGVMQNPRHLVRRRGQEARLRCSPMKGHSHVYWYRQLPEEGLKFMVYLQKENIIDESGMPKERFSAEFPKEGPSILRIQQVVRGDSAAYFCASSPSAGGDYGYTFGSGTRLTVV.

The count of this clonotype is one. The V call is TRBV20-1, the J call TRBJ2-7; D is uncertain. From germline, CDR1 is DFQATT and CDR2 SNEGSKA (reference sequence). The CDR3 spans 15 residues. The V gene lost 6 bases and the J gene lost 5 bases, with 23 bases spanning the gap. The DNA of the CDR3 is TGCAGTGCCCCGACCTCGGTGGGCAGTAGGGACGAGCAGTACTTC. Amino acid sequence: CSAPTSVGSRDEQYF.

The chain has TRBV18 and TRBJ2-3; a weak D match, TRBD2 (6 bases). Trimming cost V 3 bases and J 2 bases, with 15 bases left between them. Germline V gene data show CDR1 as KGHSH and CDR2 as LQKENI. CDR3 size: 16 residues. This CDR3 reads CASSPIGGGNTDTQYF. The DNA for the CDR3 is TGTGCCAGCTCACCGATCGGGGGAGGAAACACAGATACGCAGTATTTT.

For the CDR3, the DNA is TGTGCCAGCAGCACCGGACAGGGTCCGGGCACTGAAGCTTTCTTT. Translation: CASSTGQGPGTEAFF. The chain couples TRBV13 to TRBJ1-1; the match to TRBD1 covers 8 bases. Germline V lookup: CDR1 PRHDT, CDR2 FYEKMQ (reference sequence). The CDR3 spans 15 residues. J was trimmed by 4 bases and V by 5 bases; bases with no gene match: 9.

This chain links TRBV10-3 with TRBJ1-1, with a weak D call TRBD1 (6 bases). The CDR3 has 14 residues. CDR1 and CDR2 (germline): ENHRY, SYGVKD. The V end lost 0 bases, the J end lost 6 bases, and 11 bases lay between the germline ends. The CDR3 reads CAISESTGSSEAFF. CDR3 DNA sequence: TGTGCCATCAGTGAGTCAACAGGGTCCTCTGAAGCTTTCTTT.

The chain has TRBV7-9 and TRBJ1-3; D possibly corresponds to TRBD1 (5 bases). This CDR3 contains 17 residues. Germline CDR1 and CDR2: SEHNR and FQNEAQ (reference sequence). The V end lost 1 base, the J end lost 4 bases, and 17 bases lay between the germline ends. The CDR3 reads CASSLVKNRSRGNTIYF. CDR3 DNA: TGTGCCAGCAGCTTAGTAAAGAACAGGAGTCGCGGAAACACCATATATTTT.

The rearrangement links TRBV20-1 to TRBJ2-4; D is uncertain. The CDR3 loop spans 13 amino acids. V gave up 3 bases and J gave up 5 bases, with 11 bases separating them. The germline V gene encodes CDR1 DFQATT and CDR2 SNEGSKA (reference sequence). In DNA form, the CDR3 reads TGCAGTGCTAGGACCCAGGCCCAAAACATTCAGTACTTC. This encodes CSARTQAQNIQYF.

This chain connects TRBV30 to TRBJ2-1, with 8 bases fitting TRBD2. Per the germline V gene, CDR1 is GTSNPN and CDR2 is SVGIG (reference sequence). J was trimmed by 3 bases and V by 5 bases; bases with no gene match: 6. The CDR3 length is 14 residues. The CDR3 here is CAWERGTSYNEQFF. The DNA of the CDR3 is TGTGCCTGGGAGCGCGGGACTAGCTACAATGAGCAGTTCTTC. The whole variable domain, filled in from reference TRBV30 and TRBJ2-1, reads SQTIHQWPATLVQPVGSPLSLECTVEGTSNPNLYWYRQAAGRGLQLLFYSVGIGQISSEVPQNLSASRPQDRQFILSSKKLLLSDSGFYLCAWERGTSYNEQFFGPGTRLTVL.

This clonotype has a count of ten or more. The chain carries TRBV7-9 and TRBJ2-7; D might be TRBD1 or TRBD2, each matching 5 bases. Trimming cost V 2 bases and J 7 bases, with 15 bases left between them. Germline V lookup: CDR1 SEHNR, CDR2 FQNEAQ (reference sequence). The CDR3 is made up of 14 amino acids. CDR3 coding DNA: TGTGCCAGCAGCTTAATTACGGGGCGAGGGGAGCAGTACTTC. Protein: CASSLITGRGEQYF. Complete variable domain (other parts from reference TRBV7-9 and TRBJ2-7): DTGVSQNPRHKITKRGQNVTFRCDPISEHNRLYWYRQTLGQGPEFLTYFQNEAQLEKSRLLSDRFSAERPKGSFSTLEIQRTEQGDSAMYLCASSLITGRGEQYFGPGTRLTVT.

The chain couples TRBV6-2 or TRBV6-3 to TRBJ2-5; D unresolved. V lost 5 bases and J 4 bases, leaving 8 bases between the germline ends. The CDR3 runs 12 residues. Germline CDR1 and CDR2: MNHEY and SVGEGT. CDR3 sequence (DNA): TGTGCCAGCAGTAACCGTCCAGAGACCCAGTACTTC. Translated, it gives CASSNRPETQYF.

This clonotype was seen many times. The J gene is TRBJ2-2, the V gene TRBV18; D remains unclear. V lost 1 base and J lost 3, with 6 bases in between. Germline V gene data show CDR1 as KGHSH and CDR2 as LQKENI. The CDR3 runs to 14 residues. The CDR3, as DNA: TGTGCCAGCTCACCACTAGTGTACACCGGGGAGCTGTTTTTT. This gives the protein CASSPLVYTGELFF. The variable domain in full, completed from reference TRBV18 and TRBJ2-2, reads NAGVMQNPRHLVRRRGQEARLRCSPMKGHSHVYWYRQLPEEGLKFMVYLQKENIIDESGMPKERFSAEFPKEGPSILRIQQVVRGDSAAYFCASSPLVYTGELFFGEGSRLTVL.

This clonotype showed up just a few times. The CDR3 DNA sequence: TGCAGTGCTAGAGCGACTAACGCTAGCTCCTATAATTCACCCCTCCACTTT. This codes for CSARATNASSYNSPLHF. V is TRBV20-1 and J is TRBJ1-6; D not resolved. Trimming removed 1 base at V and 0 bases at J, with 13 bases between. The CDR3 contains 17 residues. CDR1 is DFQATT and CDR2 is SNEGSKA in the germline V gene (reference sequence).

This clonotype was observed a few times. The chain recombines TRBV6-1 with TRBJ1-2; D remains ambiguous. The V and J ends lost 7 bases and 8 bases respectively, with 17 bases between them. The CDR3 is 13 amino acids. In germline, CDR1 is MNHNS, CDR2 SASEGT. The CDR3 loop reads CASNLEGISGYTF. In DNA, the CDR3 is TGTGCCAGCAACCTAGAAGGGATTAGCGGCTACACCTTC.

This clonotype showed up just a few times. The chain has TRBV12-3 or TRBV12-4 and TRBJ2-3; D may match TRBD1 or TRBD2 (5 bases each). With 4 bases removed from V and 0 bases from J, the gap between germline ends came to 8 bases. This CDR3 comprises 14 residues. This CDR3 is CASSSRDSTDTQYF. DNA for the CDR3: TGTGCCAGCAGTTCTCGGGACAGCACAGATACGCAGTATTTT.

Note on this clonotype: A read error may account for a junction end that differs from germline. The CDR3 DNA sequence: TGTGCCGGCAGTGGGGACAGAGACTACGAGCAGTACTTC. It codes for CAGSGDRDYEQYF. The chain employs TRBV2 and TRBJ2-7; 7 nucleotides agree with TRBD1. The CDR3 covers 13 residues. The germline V gene encodes CDR1 SNHLY and CDR2 FYNNEI.

This clonotype was detected only a few times. The rearrangement joins TRBV12-3 or TRBV12-4 to TRBJ2-1, with D possibly TRBD2 on 6 matching bases. The CDR3 has 15 amino acids. The germline V and J ends were trimmed by 5 bases and 0 bases, with 11 bases remaining between them. This CDR3 reads CASSADGSSYNEQFF. CDR3 coding DNA: TGTGCCAGCAGTGCGGACGGGAGCTCCTACAATGAGCAGTTCTTC.

This chain joins TRBV4-1 and TRBJ2-7; 7 bases are shared with TRBD2. The J segment lost 5 bases and the V segment lost 2 bases, leaving 12 bases of the junction unmatched. The CDR3 length is 16 residues. Germline lookup yields CDR1 MGHRA and CDR2 YSYEKL. CDR3 in amino acids: CASSQIAGALPNEQYF. CDR3 coding DNA: TGCGCCAGCAGCCAAATCGCGGGAGCCCTCCCCAACGAGCAGTACTTC.

The chain uses TRBV12-3 or TRBV12-4 and TRBJ2-1; D uncertain. V was clipped by 6 bases and J by 0 bases, with 12 bases between them. The CDR3 consists of 15 residues. CDR3 DNA sequence: TGTGCCAGCAGCCCCCGCAGGAGCTCCTACAATGAGCAGTTCTTC. This gives the protein CASSPRRSSYNEQFF.

This clonotype was seen only a few times. This sequence joins TRBV10-3 and TRBJ2-7; 9 bases match TRBD1. From germline, CDR1 is ENHRY and CDR2 SYGVKD. J lost 3 bases, V lost 6 bases, and 6 bases had no gene match. This CDR3 comprises 14 residues. Written as DNA, the CDR3 is TGTGCCATCAGGAGTGGGACAGGGCGCTACGAGCAGTACTTC. It yields the protein CAIRSGTGRYEQYF.

The chain carries TRBV6-1 and TRBJ2-6; no clear D. Trimming took off 7 bases at V and 0 bases at J, with 13 bases between the two ends. There are 16 residues in the CDR3. CDR1 and CDR2 (germline): MNHNS, SASEGT. CDR3 amino acids: CASTQYLDSGANVLTF. In nucleotides, the CDR3 is TGTGCCAGCACCCAGTACTTGGACTCTGGGGCCAACGTCCTGACTTTC.

This sequence joins TRBV6-1 and TRBJ1-4; TRBD1 agrees at 7 bases. The V segment lost 6 bases and the J segment 7 bases; nucleotides outside the gene matches: 11. Germline CDR1 is MNHNS and CDR2 is SASEGT. This CDR3 is built from 15 residues. In nucleotides, the CDR3 is TGTGCCAGCAGGATTACAGGGGAGTGGGGTGAAAAACTGTTTTTT. Protein product: CASRITGEWGEKLFF.

The chain recombines TRBV12-3 or TRBV12-4 with TRBJ1-5, with no clear D. Deletions cut 3 bases from V and 0 bases from J, with 6 bases between. The CDR3 covers 14 residues. The CDR3 reads CASSFRLSNQPQHF. The CDR3 nucleotides read TGTGCCAGCAGTTTTCGGCTTAGCAATCAGCCCCAGCATTTT.

This sequence joins TRBV10-3 and TRBJ2-7; 9 nucleotides agree with TRBD2. This CDR3 is built from 15 residues. V lost 5 bases to trimming and J lost 5 bases; unmatched junction nucleotides: 10. Germline loops: CDR1 ENHRY, CDR2 SYGVKD. The CDR3 nucleotides read TGTGCCATCAGTTCGGGGATAGCGGGGGAGCACGAGCAGTACTTC. This sequence encodes CAISSGIAGEHEQYF.